The 23 T cell receptor beta chains listed next were all sequenced from one sample in a study of molecular identifiers for immune sequencing clone quantification. A single record per CDR3 protein comes from TCRdb applying MiXCR to the PCR reads. The sample consists of just under 650,000 distinct CDR3 sequences, 15% to 20% of them appearing once. Material: naive CD8+ T cells from blood, with Jurkat cell RNA spiked in. Subset: FACS-sorted CD8+CD4-CCR7+CD45RA+ naive T cells. The origin of the receptors is a human donor in good health. Some libraries in this study had Jurkat cell RNA spiked in.

This clonotype was recorded only once. This may arise from a read error, as a much more abundant clone is one base away. The chain has TRBV12-3 or TRBV12-4 and TRBJ2-2; D call uncertain. CDR3 length: 13 amino acids. The DNA of the CDR3 is TGTACCAGCAGTGTCTGGAACACCGGGGAGCTGTTTTTT. It codes for CTSSVWNTGELFF.

This clonotype came up once. A much larger clone is a single base away; this may be a read error. The chain uses TRBV6-1 and TRBJ1-5; D not resolved. The CDR3 loop spans 13 amino acids. Germline V gene lookup returns CDR1 MNHNS and CDR2 SASEGT. CDR3 DNA sequence: TGTGCCGGCAGTGATGAGGCCCGGGAGCCCCAGCATTTT. Its translation is CAGSDEAREPQHF.

This clonotype was detected many times. The V call is TRBV7-9, the J call TRBJ2-5; D is possibly TRBD2 (6 bases). The V end lost 1 base, the J end lost 2 bases, and 20 bases lay between the germline ends. Germline loops: CDR1 SEHNR, CDR2 FQNEAQ (reference sequence). The CDR3 is 18 residues long. The CDR3 DNA reads TGTGCCAGCAGCTTAGATTTGCGGGGTAGCGGATTGCAAGAGACCCAGTACTTC. Its translation: CASSLDLRGSGLQETQYF. Combining the CDR3 with reference TRBV7-9 and TRBJ2-5 gives the whole variable domain DTGVSQNPRHKITKRGQNVTFRCDPISEHNRLYWYRQTLGQGPEFLTYFQNEAQLEKSRLLSDRFSAERPKGSFSTLEIQRTEQGDSAMYLCASSLDLRGSGLQETQYFGPGTRLLVL.

The chain is built from TRBV12-3 or TRBV12-4 and TRBJ1-2, with 9 bases matching TRBD1. There are 16 residues in the CDR3. With V trimmed by 1 base and J by 5 bases, 8 bases remained unmatched. This chain's CDR3 is CASSLDPGQGVYGYTF. In DNA form, the CDR3 reads TGTGCCAGCAGTTTAGATCCGGGACAGGGCGTATATGGCTACACCTTC.

In regard to this clonotype: This may be a read error, as it is one base from a much larger clone. This chain connects TRBV7-9 to TRBJ2-3, with D perhaps being TRBD1 or TRBD2 (5 bases each). The CDR3 loop spans 15 amino acids. Germline V gene data show CDR1 as SEHNR and CDR2 as FQNEAQ (reference sequence). The CDR3 sequence: CAGSFLRDPSDTQYF. As DNA, the CDR3 is TGTGCCGGCAGCTTCCTCCGGGACCCCAGCGATACGCAGTATTTT.

Many counts were recorded for this clonotype. The chain recombines TRBV12-3 or TRBV12-4 with TRBJ1-3; D uncertain. V lost 6 bases, J lost 3 bases, and 9 bases lay in between. CDR3 size: 13 residues. The chain's CDR3 is CASSSPYGNTIYF. In DNA form, the CDR3 reads TGTGCCAGCAGCTCCCCATATGGAAACACCATATATTTT.

Many counts were recorded for this clonotype. J is TRBJ2-2 and V is TRBV29-1, with a tentative D call TRBD1 (6 bases). The germline V and J ends were trimmed by 5 bases and 0 bases, with 7 bases remaining between them. The CDR3 contains 13 residues. Per the germline V gene, CDR1 is SQVTM and CDR2 is ANQGSEA. The CDR3 loop reads CSVNRANTGELFF. CDR3 nucleotides: TGCAGCGTTAACAGGGCGAACACCGGGGAGCTGTTTTTT.

This clonotype has more than one count but fewer than ten. The chain uses TRBV12-3 or TRBV12-4 and TRBJ1-2, with 9 bases aligning to TRBD1. Trimming cost V 6 bases and J 7 bases; bases outside gene matches: 6. The CDR3 consists of 13 residues. CDR3 sequence (DNA): TGTGCCAGCAGACTCGGGACAGGGCTTGGCTACACCTTC. Amino acid sequence: CASRLGTGLGYTF.

This clonotype came up many times. The rearrangement joins TRBV20-1 to TRBJ1-2; maybe TRBD1 (6 bases). The CDR3 is made up of 14 amino acids. Germline V CDR1 and CDR2: DFQATT, SNEGSKA (reference sequence). V was shortened by 1 base and J by 6 bases, with 15 bases between the two germline ends. CDR3 DNA: TGCAGTGCTAGAGGGCCAGGGGATCTCCATGGCTACACCTTC. It specifies CSARGPGDLHGYTF.

This clonotype appeared many times. The chain uses TRBV5-1 and TRBJ2-7, with D perhaps TRBD2 (6 bases). The V end was cut by 1 base, the J end by 5 bases, with 10 bases between. CDR1 and CDR2 (germline): SGHRS, YFSETQ. The CDR3 is made up of 13 amino acids. The CDR3 DNA follows: TGCGCCAGCAGCTTGAGCCGGGGGAACGAGCAGTACTTC. This translates into CASSLSRGNEQYF.

This clonotype was observed many times. The rearrangement joins TRBV14 to TRBJ2-5; D gene ambiguous. The CDR3 is 16 amino acids. Between the trimmed V and J ends, which lost 4 bases and 0 bases, there was a span of 15 bases. Germline CDR1 and CDR2: SGHDN and FVKESK. The DNA for the CDR3 is TGTGCCAGCAGCCCCGAACTGGGCCCGTACCAAGAGACCCAGTACTTC. Translation: CASSPELGPYQETQYF.

Concerning this clonotype itself: Since a much larger clone is just one base distant, this may be a read error. V is TRBV7-9 and J is TRBJ1-1; 8 nucleotides agree with TRBD1. CDR3 length: 15 residues. CDR1 is SEHNR, CDR2 FQNEAQ, per germline (reference sequence). Trimming took 4 bases from V and 4 from J; bases not matched to a gene: 8. CDR3 DNA: TGTGCCAGCAGCTCCTGGACAGGGTCCAGCACTGAAGCTTTCTTT. It is translated as CASSSWTGSSTEAFF.

This clonotype has ten or more counts. The rearrangement joins TRBV12-3 or TRBV12-4 to TRBJ1-5, with 7 bases that match TRBD1. The V and J ends lost 7 bases and 9 bases, in that order; junction bases with no gene match: 15. The CDR3 loop spans 15 amino acids. CDR3 sequence (DNA): TGTGCCAGCAATACAGGGGTTGGAATAGTAGGGCCCCAGCATTTT. As protein: CASNTGVGIVGPQHF.

This clonotype was seen at least ten times. The J gene is TRBJ2-5, the V gene TRBV5-6; D may match TRBD1 or TRBD2 (5 bases each). V lost 4 bases and J 5 bases, leaving 12 bases between the germline ends. Germline values: CDR1 SGHDT, CDR2 YYEEEE. There are 13 residues in the CDR3. The CDR3 spells CASSGTSLETQYF. The CDR3 DNA reads TGTGCCAGCAGCGGGACCTCCCTCGAGACCCAGTACTTC.

Turning to this clonotype: A read error is possible here, since a much larger clone lies one base away. The chain carries TRBV28 and TRBJ1-1, with 7 bases fitting TRBD1. V shed 5 bases, J shed 6 bases, and the junction held 3 bases outside the gene matches. The CDR3 covers 12 residues. Germline V gene data show CDR1 as MDHEN and CDR2 as SYDVKM. Here the CDR3 DNA reads TGTGCCAGCAGTGACAGGGTCTCTGAAGCTTTCTTT. Translated, it gives CASSDRVSEAFF.

The chain carries TRBV19 and TRBJ2-2; D is unclear. CDR1 and CDR2 from the germline V gene are LNHDA and SQIVND (reference sequence). V gave up 3 bases and J gave up 3 bases, with 17 bases separating them. The CDR3 is 17 amino acids. In DNA form, the CDR3 reads TGTGCCAGTAGTATGGCGATCCTAGTCCAGTACACCGGGGAGCTGTTTTTT. This encodes CASSMAILVQYTGELFF.

The chain uses TRBV7-6 and TRBJ1-1; 7 bases are a match to TRBD1. J lost 9 bases, V lost 0 bases, and 1 base had no gene match. This CDR3 has 12 residues. Germline CDR1 and CDR2: SGHVS and FNYEAQ. CDR3 bases: TGTGCCAGCAGCTTAGCGACAGGGAAAGCTTTCTTT. The encoded protein is CASSLATGKAFF. Variable domain in full (rest from reference TRBV7-6 and TRBJ1-1): GAGVSQSPRYKVTKRGQDVALRCDPISGHVSLYWYRQALGQGPEFLTYFNYEAQQDKSGLPNDRFSAERPEGSISTLTIQRTEQRDSAMYRCASSLATGKAFFGQGTRLTVV.

In its sample, this clonotype was seen a few times. The chain joins TRBV20-1 to TRBJ2-7; D might be TRBD1 (5 bases). The CDR3 is 14 amino acids. V was shortened by 0 bases and J by 3 bases, with 12 bases between the two germline ends. Germline lookup yields CDR1 DFQATT and CDR2 SNEGSKA (reference sequence). CDR3 protein: CSARDGANLYEQYF. The CDR3 nucleotides read TGCAGTGCTAGAGATGGGGCTAACCTCTACGAGCAGTACTTC.

The chain couples TRBV12-3 or TRBV12-4 to TRBJ2-1; D is undetermined. The CDR3 extends over 15 amino acids. Trimming took off 8 bases at V and 0 bases at J, with 14 bases between the two ends. In DNA form, the CDR3 reads TGTGCCAGCTTTCACGACCGAAGCTCCTACAATGAGCAGTTCTTC. Translation gives CASFHDRSSYNEQFF.

The CDR3: CASSVDPAGGPYEQYF. For the CDR3, the DNA is TGTGCCAGCAGCGTAGATCCGGCGGGGGGACCCTACGAGCAGTACTTC. V is TRBV9 and J is TRBJ2-7; the match to TRBD2 covers 8 bases. In germline, CDR1 is SGDLS, CDR2 YYNGEE. This CDR3 spans 16 amino acids. Trimming removed 0 bases from V and 2 bases from J; junction bases left unmatched: 7. Supplemented by reference TRBV9 and TRBJ2-7, the full variable domain reads DSGVTQTPKHLITATGQRVTLRCSPRSGDLSVYWYQQSLDQGLQFLIQYYNGEERAKGNILERFSAQQFPDLHSELNLSSLELGDSALYFCASSVDPAGGPYEQYFGPGTRLTVT.

To note about this clonotype: The germline gene is not matched at one end of the junction; a read error may be the cause. V usage is TRBV28 and J usage is TRBJ2-5; 8 positions agree with TRBD1. This CDR3 contains 14 residues. Germline V gives CDR1 MDHEN, CDR2 SYDVKM. In nucleotides, the CDR3 is TGTGCCGGCAGTCCGACAGGGGCCCTGGAGACCCGGTACTTC. Protein product: CAGSPTGALETRYF.

Notes on this clonotype: Possible read error: a much larger clone is one base away. This chain joins TRBV29-1 and TRBJ2-7; possible D gene TRBD1, 6 bases. CDR3 length: 15 amino acids. Germline V gene sequence: CDR1 SQVTM, CDR2 ANQGSEA. CDR3 loop: CNVQDPGTTLYEQYF. As DNA, the CDR3 is TGCAACGTGCAAGACCCCGGGACAACCTTATACGAGCAGTACTTC.

The J gene is TRBJ2-5, the V gene TRBV5-1, with 7 bases matching TRBD2. The ends lost 4 bases at V and 2 bases at J; junction bases unmatched: 8. Germline assignment: CDR1 SGHRS and CDR2 YFSETQ. The CDR3 has 15 amino acids. The CDR3 sequence: CASSPDAGEQETQYF. In DNA form, the CDR3 reads TGCGCCAGCAGCCCCGATGCGGGGGAACAAGAGACCCAGTACTTC.